Listed here are 14 T cell receptor beta chains from one sample, sequenced in a study of regulatory T cells in long-lasting Graves disease. Indicated time point: persistent/refractory GD, antithyroid drugs over 5 years with positive TRAb. The TCR library was prepared using RNA isolated from PBMCs. Building of the TCR beta libraries involved iRepertoire HTBI primers and Arm-PCR of CDR3 regions. TCRdb reprocessed the multiplex PCR reads with MiXCR, giving one entry per CDR3 protein. Seen here are 500,000 to 800,000 distinct CDR3 sequences, 25% to 35% observed once, and the top ten hold about two fifths. The sample in question was peripheral blood mononuclear cells (PBMCs), obtained when the disease was refractory, from a patient treated with antithyroid drugs. Receptors originate from a female donor with Graves disease.

This clonotype was detected a few times. The chain is built from TRBV12-3 or TRBV12-4 and TRBJ1-4, with no clear D. The CDR3 is made up of 15 amino acids. The germline V and J ends were trimmed by 5 bases and 4 bases, with 14 bases remaining between them. The CDR3 loop reads CASSLRRGHNEKLFF. The CDR3 bases are TGTGCCAGCAGTCTCCGACGCGGTCATAATGAAAAACTGTTTTTT.

This clonotype appeared many times. The chain employs TRBV12-3 or TRBV12-4 and TRBJ2-2, with 9 bases lining up with TRBD1. The J segment lost 6 bases and the V segment lost 6 bases, leaving 11 bases of the junction unmatched. The CDR3 totals 16 residues. The CDR3 is CASSLSGQGLSGELFF. The DNA for the CDR3 is TGTGCCAGCAGCCTCTCGGGACAGGGCTTATCCGGGGAGCTGTTTTTT.

Ten or more counts support this clonotype. The rearrangement links TRBV2 to TRBJ1-1; possible D gene TRBD1, 5 bases. The CDR3 length is 14 residues. From germline, CDR1 is SNHLY and CDR2 FYNNEI. V was clipped by 0 bases and J by 4 bases, with 9 bases between them. CDR3 sequence: CASSEAGLPTEAFF. The CDR3 coding sequence is TGTGCCAGCAGTGAAGCGGGACTACCCACTGAAGCTTTCTTT.

This clonotype was counted between two and nine times. J is TRBJ2-7 and V is TRBV28; 12 positions agree with TRBD2. This CDR3 has 15 amino acids. The V gene's germline CDR1 is MDHEN and CDR2 SYDVKM. Trimming at V came to 6 bases and at J to 2 bases, leaving 5 bases not matched to a gene. The CDR3 loop reads CASSPWTSGTYEQYF. The CDR3 DNA is TGTGCCAGCAGCCCTTGGACTAGCGGGACCTACGAGCAGTACTTC.

J is TRBJ1-2 and V is TRBV9; D uncertain. V gave up 4 bases and J gave up 4 bases, with 17 bases separating them. Germline values: CDR1 SGDLS, CDR2 YYNGEE. The CDR3 sequence is 15 residues long. CDR3 sequence: CASSPRSSLGYGYTF. In nucleotides, the CDR3 is TGTGCCAGCAGCCCAAGATCAAGTCTAGGCTATGGCTACACCTTC.

The genes are TRBV14 and TRBJ2-7; D may be TRBD1 or TRBD2 (6 bases each). Germline CDR1 is SGHDN and CDR2 is FVKESK. Trimming took off 4 bases at V and 5 bases at J, with 24 bases between the two ends. The CDR3 length is 17 residues. The CDR3 nucleotides are TGTGCCAGCAGCCTCAACAATAACAGGGCGGGGTGGAACGAGCAGTACTTC. Protein product: CASSLNNNRAGWNEQYF.

This clonotype appeared a few times. The rearrangement joins TRBV29-1 to TRBJ1-1, with D perhaps TRBD1 (6 bases). CDR1 and CDR2 (germline): SQVTM, ANQGSEA. CDR3 length: 15 amino acids. V lost 7 bases, J lost 3 bases, and 21 bases lay in between. The CDR3: CSATNRVGAYTEAFF. Here the CDR3 DNA reads TGCAGCGCTACCAACAGGGTTGGGGCGTACACTGAAGCTTTCTTT.

The J gene is TRBJ2-7, the V gene TRBV27; maybe TRBD2 (6 bases). Germline loops: CDR1 MNHEY, CDR2 SMNVEV (reference sequence). V was cut by 2 bases and J by 3 bases, with 11 bases left in between. This CDR3 region has 14 residues. CDR3 DNA sequence: TGTGCCAGCAGTTTAAGTGTGGAGGGCTACGAGCAGTACTTC. The encoded protein is CASSLSVEGYEQYF.

The rearrangement joins TRBV7-6 to TRBJ2-1; D not certain. The CDR3 has 14 residues. V lost 1 base, J lost 8 bases, and 12 bases lay in between. Germline loops: CDR1 SGHVS, CDR2 FNYEAQ. The CDR3 sequence: CASSLVGHPDEQFF. CDR3 nucleotide sequence: TGTGCCAGCAGCTTAGTTGGTCACCCGGATGAGCAGTTCTTC.

V gene TRBV6-5 combines with J gene TRBJ1-6; D is unclear. Trimming cost V 4 bases and J 0 bases, with 22 bases left between them. The germline V gene encodes CDR1 MNHEY and CDR2 SVGAGI. The CDR3 has 20 amino acids. The CDR3 reads CASSLSNVDSISSYNSPLHF. The DNA for the CDR3 is TGTGCCAGCAGTTTAAGTAACGTAGACTCCATTAGCTCCTATAATTCACCCCTCCACTTT.

The chain carries TRBV28 and TRBJ1-1, with D possibly matching TRBD1 (6 bases). From germline, CDR1 is MDHEN and CDR2 SYDVKM. V was clipped by 7 bases and J by 4 bases, with 19 bases between them. The CDR3 consists of 15 residues. CDR3 loop: CASKGTPLGRTEAFF. The CDR3 DNA reads as TGTGCCAGCAAGGGGACACCCCTTGGGCGCACTGAAGCTTTCTTT.

This clonotype was detected only a few times. V and J are TRBV16 and TRBJ1-5; 10 positions match TRBD1. J gave up 6 bases and V 3 bases, and 5 bases lay outside the gene matches. The CDR3 runs to 15 residues. CDR1 and CDR2 (germline): KGHSY, FQNENV. The CDR3 protein is CASSHRQGASQPQHF. The DNA of the CDR3 is TGTGCCAGCAGCCACAGACAGGGGGCGAGTCAGCCCCAGCATTTT.

The gene calls are TRBV19 and TRBJ2-3; 12 nucleotides line up with TRBD2. Looked up from germline, CDR1 is LNHDA and CDR2 is SQIVND (reference sequence). This CDR3 spans 15 amino acids. Trimming at V came to 5 bases and at J to 4 bases, leaving 4 bases not matched to a gene. This CDR3 reads CASSAGLAGSDTQYF. CDR3 sequence (DNA): TGTGCCAGTAGTGCCGGACTAGCGGGATCAGATACGCAGTATTTT.

V usage is TRBV28 and J usage is TRBJ1-5; D uncertain. V lost 5 bases, J lost 3 bases, and 14 bases lay in between. This CDR3 region has 15 residues. Germline values: CDR1 MDHEN, CDR2 SYDVKM. The CDR3 here is CASSPDTSVNQPQHF. DNA of the CDR3: TGTGCCAGCAGTCCCGACACATCGGTCAATCAGCCCCAGCATTTT.